These 27 T cell receptor beta chains came from one sample sequenced in a study of blood T cell repertoires in COVID-19. Profiling relied on immunoSEQ multiplex PCR, and the TCRdb table lists in-frame clones only, not all of them. The sample holds about 190,000 clones, 70% to 90% seen once. Specimen: peripheral blood. The receptors originated from a man aged 25-40 years with acute or convalescent COVID-19.

The CDR3 region has the DNA TGTGCCAGCAGCTTAGGCCCTAGTAATCAGCCCCAGCATTTT. Its protein product is CASSLGPSNQPQHF. The chain uses TRBV13 and TRBJ1-5; D is unclear. The CDR3 covers 14 residues. Germline CDR1 and CDR2: PRHDT and FYEKMQ (reference sequence). The germline V and J ends were trimmed by 0 bases and 4 bases, with 7 bases remaining between them.

The chain combines TRBV5-1 with TRBJ2-6; D is ambiguous. From germline, CDR1 is SGHRS and CDR2 YFSETQ. The germline V and J ends were trimmed by 0 bases and 1 base, with 5 bases remaining between them. This CDR3 comprises 15 residues. In DNA form, the CDR3 reads TGCGCCAGCAGCTTGGGGCCGTCTGGGGCCAACGTCCTGACTTTC. This codes for CASSLGPSGANVLTF.

The rearrangement links TRBV3-1 (or the pseudogene TRBV3-2) to TRBJ1-2; D perhaps matches TRBD1 (5 bases). Trimming stripped 1 base from V and 6 bases from J, with 15 bases between. The CDR3 is 15 amino acids. The germline gives CDR1 LGHDT, CDR2 YNNKEL (reference sequence). Written as DNA, the CDR3 is TGTGCCAGCAGCCAAGCCTCCTTCGGGGGGGATGGCTACACCTTC. Translation: CASSQASFGGDGYTF.

The V and J genes are TRBV6-5 and TRBJ2-7, with 7 bases matching TRBD1. Unmatched junction bases numbered 0, after V lost 6 bases and J lost 4 bases. CDR1 MNHEY and CDR2 SVGAGI come from the germline V gene. The CDR3 loop spans 11 amino acids. CDR3 sequence: CASRDRYEQYF. The CDR3 nucleotides are TGTGCCAGCAGGGACAGGTACGAGCAGTACTTC.

This clone was seen only a few times. This chain uses TRBV28 with TRBJ1-1; maybe TRBD1 (6 bases). The V gene lost 6 bases and the J gene lost 1 base, with 15 bases spanning the gap. The length of the CDR3 is 15 residues. Germline V gene lookup returns CDR1 MDHEN and CDR2 SYDVKM. CDR3 protein: CASSPQGTENTEAFF. CDR3 DNA sequence: TGTGCCAGCAGCCCACAGGGAACAGAGAACACTGAAGCTTTCTTT.

The rearrangement links TRBV5-4 to TRBJ2-7, with 8 bases fitting TRBD2. The V gene's germline CDR1 is SGHNT and CDR2 YYREEE (reference sequence). CDR3 length: 16 amino acids. V shed 1 base, J shed 2 bases, and the junction held 8 bases outside the gene matches. The CDR3 DNA reads TGTGCCAGCAGCTTGTATATGGCGGGAGGACCCTACGAGCAGTACTTC. Protein product: CASSLYMAGGPYEQYF.

The V call is TRBV28, the J call TRBJ1-5, with 8 positions matching TRBD1. Germline trimming cut 6 bases from V and 6 bases from J; bases unmatched to any gene: 13. Germline CDR1 and CDR2: MDHEN and SYDVKM. The CDR3 contains 16 residues. The CDR3 nucleotides read TGTGCCAGCAGAGATAGGACAGGGATGGGCGGTCAGCCCCAGCATTTT. Protein product: CASRDRTGMGGQPQHF.

The V call is TRBV27, the J call TRBJ2-3, with a weak D call TRBD2 (5 bases). The CDR3 loop spans 15 amino acids. Looked up from germline, CDR1 is MNHEY and CDR2 is SMNVEV (reference sequence). Trimming took 10 bases from V and 5 from J, leaving 22 bases between them. As DNA, the CDR3 is TGTGCCACTCGTACCCGGGGTAGCATTGGAGATACGCAGTATTTT. Amino acids: CATRTRGSIGDTQYF.

The J gene is TRBJ2-1, the V gene TRBV28; 10 nucleotides agree with TRBD2. The germline gives CDR1 MDHEN, CDR2 SYDVKM. This CDR3 is built from 15 residues. V shed 5 bases, J shed 6 bases, and the junction held 7 bases outside the gene matches. DNA for the CDR3: TGTGCCAGCAGTCGAACTAGCGGGGCGCGCAATGAGCAGTTCTTC. It yields the protein CASSRTSGARNEQFF. Full variable domain (remainder filled in from reference TRBV28 and TRBJ2-1): DVKVTQSSRYLVKRTGEKVFLECVQDMDHENMFWYRQDPGLGLRLIYFSYDVKMKEKGDIPEGYSVSREKKERFSLILESASTNQTSMYLCASSRTSGARNEQFFGPGTRLTVL.

V usage is TRBV28 and J usage is TRBJ1-1, with D perhaps matching TRBD1 (6 bases). This CDR3 is built from 18 residues. Germline values: CDR1 MDHEN, CDR2 SYDVKM. V was pared by 2 bases and J by 1 base, with 20 bases between. The CDR3 sequence is CASSLLHAGGRRNTEAFF. The DNA for the CDR3 is TGTGCCAGCAGTTTACTGCACGCGGGGGGGCGAAGGAACACTGAAGCTTTCTTT. Filled out from reference TRBV28 and TRBJ1-1, the complete variable domain reads DVKVTQSSRYLVKRTGEKVFLECVQDMDHENMFWYRQDPGLGLRLIYFSYDVKMKEKGDIPEGYSVSREKKERFSLILESASTNQTSMYLCASSLLHAGGRRNTEAFFGQGTRLTVV.

The chain joins TRBV4-1 to TRBJ2-7; TRBD1 agrees at 9 bases. The germline V gene encodes CDR1 MGHRA and CDR2 YSYEKL. The V segment lost 0 bases and the J segment 6 bases; nucleotides outside the gene matches: 6. The CDR3 loop spans 15 amino acids. The CDR3 DNA sequence: TGCGCCAGCAGCCAAGACGGGACAGGGACGCTCGAGCAGTACTTC. Translated, it gives CASSQDGTGTLEQYF.

The CDR3 nucleotides are TGTGCCAGCAGCCGATATCGGTCACCCCTCCACTTT. As protein: CASSRYRSPLHF. The V and J genes are TRBV9 and TRBJ1-6; no reliable D call. Germline CDR1 SGDLS, CDR2 YYNGEE. V shed 4 bases and J shed 10 bases, with 9 bases lying between them. The CDR3 covers 12 residues.

The rearrangement joins TRBV28 to TRBJ1-1, with a weak D call TRBD1 (6 bases). Germline lookup yields CDR1 MDHEN and CDR2 SYDVKM. V was trimmed by 5 bases and J by 10 bases, leaving 14 bases between them. CDR3 length: 12 amino acids. The CDR3 is CASSTPGARAFF. Written as DNA, the CDR3 is TGTGCCAGCAGTACCCCAGGGGCGAGAGCTTTCTTT.

This clone appeared a single time. This sequence joins TRBV6-5 and TRBJ2-2; no clear D. V was shortened by 3 bases and J by 0 bases, with 5 bases between the two germline ends. The CDR3 runs to 14 residues. Per germline, CDR1 MNHEY and CDR2 SVGAGI. CDR3: CASSYLTNTGELFF. The CDR3 region has the DNA TGTGCCAGCAGTTATCTAACGAACACCGGGGAGCTGTTTTTT.

V gene TRBV18 combines with J gene TRBJ2-5, with 15 bases identical to TRBD2. The CDR3 runs 16 residues. With V trimmed by 2 bases and J by 5 bases, 3 bases remained unmatched. Germline V CDR1 and CDR2: KGHSH, LQKENI. CDR3 sequence (DNA): TGTGCCAGCTCACCAGAAGGACTAGCGGGAGGGGAGACCCAGTACTTC. This encodes CASSPEGLAGGETQYF.

J is TRBJ2-1 and V is TRBV6-5; no reliable D call. The CDR3 totals 11 residues. Germline loops: CDR1 MNHEY, CDR2 SVGAGI. Trimming removed 3 bases at V and 10 bases at J, with 7 bases between. CDR3 amino acids: CASSYSEEQFF. The CDR3 nucleotides are TGTGCCAGCAGTTATTCGGAGGAGCAGTTCTTC.

The gene calls are TRBV24-1 and TRBJ2-3; the D gene is possibly TRBD1 (6 bases). Looked up from germline, CDR1 is KGHDR and CDR2 is SFDVKD. V was cut by 3 bases and J by 0 bases, with 9 bases left in between. The CDR3 length is 15 residues. CDR3: CATSDGTYSTDTQYF. CDR3 nucleotides: TGTGCCACCAGTGATGGGACATATAGCACAGATACGCAGTATTTT.

J is TRBJ1-2 and V is TRBV28, with 8 bases identical to TRBD1. This CDR3 spans 14 amino acids. CDR1 is MDHEN, CDR2 SYDVKM, per germline. The V segment lost 6 bases and the J segment 7 bases; nucleotides outside the gene matches: 10. The CDR3 protein is CASSVGQGAGGYTF. Written as DNA, the CDR3 is TGTGCCAGCAGCGTTGGGCAGGGGGCAGGTGGCTACACCTTC.

This clone has just a few counts. The rearrangement joins TRBV6-4 to TRBJ2-7, with TRBD1 as a possible D gene (7 bases). This CDR3 region has 14 residues. Germline CDR1 is MRHNA and CDR2 is SNTAGT. The V and J ends lost 3 bases and 2 bases respectively, with 11 bases between them. The CDR3 DNA is TGTGCCAGCAGTGAGGGAGGACAGGCCTACGAGCAGTACTTC. This sequence encodes CASSEGGQAYEQYF.

This clone was seen a single time. The chain is built from TRBV28 and TRBJ1-5; D is perhaps TRBD1 (5 bases). Trimming cost V 4 bases and J 0 bases, with 13 bases left between them. The germline gives CDR1 MDHEN, CDR2 SYDVKM. The CDR3 loop spans 16 amino acids. CDR3 sequence: CASSYLTEYSNQPQHF. The DNA of the CDR3 is TGTGCCAGCAGTTACCTGACAGAATATAGCAATCAGCCCCAGCATTTT.

This chain links TRBV25-1 with TRBJ1-1, with TRBD1 matching 9 bases. J gave up 1 base and V 7 bases, and 4 bases lay outside the gene matches. The germline CDR1 and CDR2 sequences are MGHDK and SYGVNS. The CDR3 sequence is 14 residues long. The CDR3 loop reads CASNQQGANTEAFF. The DNA of the CDR3 is TGTGCCAGCAATCAACAGGGGGCGAACACTGAAGCTTTCTTT.

V and J are TRBV5-4 and TRBJ2-7; D perhaps matches TRBD1 (5 bases). In germline, CDR1 is SGHNT, CDR2 YYREEE (reference sequence). V shed 0 bases and J shed 6 bases, with 10 bases lying between them. This CDR3 has 13 residues. This CDR3 is CASSLVQGGEQYF. DNA for the CDR3: TGTGCCAGCAGCTTGGTGCAGGGTGGCGAGCAGTACTTC.

This clone occurred once. The chain carries TRBV6-5 and TRBJ2-7, with 10 positions matching TRBD1. The trim removed 7 bases at V and 4 bases at J, leaving 10 bases unmatched. The CDR3 totals 15 residues. The germline CDR1 and CDR2 sequences are MNHEY and SVGAGI. In DNA form, the CDR3 reads TGTGCCAGCATCCCTGCCGGACAGGGGGTGTACGAGCAGTACTTC. It codes for CASIPAGQGVYEQYF.

The gene calls are TRBV6-5 and TRBJ1-6, with D perhaps TRBD1 (5 bases). Trimming cost V 9 bases and J 7 bases, with 10 bases left between them. The CDR3 sequence is 12 residues long. The germline V gene has CDR1 MNHEY and CDR2 SVGAGI. The CDR3 region is CASAGPNSPLHF. The CDR3 DNA reads TGTGCCAGTGCAGGGCCGAATTCACCCCTCCACTTT.

The gene calls are TRBV11-2 and TRBJ2-1, with D possibly being TRBD1 (6 bases). CDR3 length: 18 residues. Trimming pared 1 base from V and 0 bases from J, leaving 16 bases between. Germline V gene lookup returns CDR1 SGHAT and CDR2 FQNNGV. The CDR3 nucleotides are TGTGCCAGCAGCTTAGCCCTACTAGGGGGACGCTCCTACAATGAGCAGTTCTTC. Encoded protein: CASSLALLGGRSYNEQFF.

The chain combines TRBV27 with TRBJ2-7; tentatively, D is TRBD2 (5 bases). Between the trimmed V and J ends, which lost 5 bases and 0 bases, there was a span of 8 bases. The CDR3 is made up of 13 amino acids. Germline V lookup: CDR1 MNHEY, CDR2 SMNVEV (reference sequence). The CDR3 DNA is TGTGCCAGCAGTCGGACTTTCTCCTACGAGCAGTACTTC. Residues: CASSRTFSYEQYF.

This clone came up once. The rearrangement links TRBV18 to TRBJ1-2, with TRBD1 as a possible D gene (6 bases). Germline values: CDR1 KGHSH, CDR2 LQKENI. Trimming stripped 4 bases from V and 7 bases from J, with 22 bases between. This CDR3 spans 16 amino acids. The CDR3 region is CASSLGALVLHGGYTF. In DNA form, the CDR3 reads TGTGCCAGCTCACTGGGGGCGCTGGTCCTTCATGGTGGCTACACCTTC.